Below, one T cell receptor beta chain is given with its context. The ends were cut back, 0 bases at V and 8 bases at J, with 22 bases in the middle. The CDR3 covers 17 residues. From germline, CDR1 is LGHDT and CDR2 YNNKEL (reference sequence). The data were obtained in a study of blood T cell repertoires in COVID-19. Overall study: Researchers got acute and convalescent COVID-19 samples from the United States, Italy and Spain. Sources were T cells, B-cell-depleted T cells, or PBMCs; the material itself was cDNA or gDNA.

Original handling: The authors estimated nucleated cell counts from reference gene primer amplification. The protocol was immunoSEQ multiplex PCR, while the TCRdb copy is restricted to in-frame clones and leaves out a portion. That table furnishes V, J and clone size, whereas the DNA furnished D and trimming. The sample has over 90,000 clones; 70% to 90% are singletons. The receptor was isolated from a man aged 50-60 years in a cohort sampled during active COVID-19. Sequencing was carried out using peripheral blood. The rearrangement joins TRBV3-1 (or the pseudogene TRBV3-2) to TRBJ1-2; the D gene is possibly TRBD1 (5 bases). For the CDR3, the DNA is TGTGCCAGCAGCCAAGAGCAAGTTGGCCCAGCAAGGGGAGGCTACACCTTC. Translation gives CASSQEQVGPARGGYTF.